One sample yielded the 24 T cell receptor beta chains listed below, sequenced in a study of cytomegalovirus exposure and HLA in healthy donors. Primers included in the PCR were 60 Vbeta and 13 Jbeta primers. The repertoire was sequenced with immunoSEQ multiplex PCR; TCRdb's copy has only in-frame clones and lacks some. The table records around 150,000 clones, around 76% of them present only once. Source material: PBMCs. These receptors were taken from a female donor in good health and CMV-seronegative.

The rearrangement uses TRBV19 and TRBJ2-3; 7 positions agree with TRBD2. Per the germline V gene, CDR1 is LNHDA and CDR2 is SQIVND (reference sequence). This CDR3 region has 14 residues. J was trimmed by 1 base and V by 7 bases; bases with no gene match: 5. CDR3 loop: CASTKRGGTDTQYF. The CDR3 DNA follows: TGTGCCAGTACAAAGCGGGGAGGCACAGATACGCAGTATTTT.

V gene TRBV27 combines with J gene TRBJ2-7; TRBD2 aligns across 7 bases. V shed 0 bases and J 2 bases; nucleotides not matched to a gene: 4. Per the germline V gene, CDR1 is MNHEY and CDR2 is SMNVEV (reference sequence). The CDR3 is made up of 15 amino acids. The CDR3 nucleotides read TGTGCCAGCAGTTTATCACCGGGAGGACCCTACGAGCAGTACTTC. This translates into CASSLSPGGPYEQYF.

The chain couples TRBV9 to TRBJ1-2, with 8 bases fitting TRBD1. The germline V gene encodes CDR1 SGDLS and CDR2 YYNGEE. J was trimmed by 7 bases and V by 0 bases; bases with no gene match: 5. This CDR3 region has 14 residues. The DNA of the CDR3 is TGTGCCAGCAGCGTAGAAGACAGGGGTTTTGGCTACACCTTC. It yields the protein CASSVEDRGFGYTF.

The J gene is TRBJ2-5, the V gene TRBV7-3, with TRBD2 as a possible D gene (5 bases). The CDR3 consists of 13 residues. V gave up 2 bases and J gave up 7 bases, with 11 bases separating them. CDR1 and CDR2 from the germline V gene are SGHTA and FQGTGA. This CDR3 reads CASSLEGRGTQYF. CDR3 sequence (DNA): TGTGCCAGCAGCTTAGAGGGCCGGGGGACCCAGTACTTC.

The sample holds a few counts of this clone. The gene calls are TRBV29-1 and TRBJ2-1; TRBD2 agrees at 15 bases. The V segment lost 6 bases and the J segment 0 bases; nucleotides outside the gene matches: 3. CDR3 length equals 16 residues. Germline V gene lookup returns CDR1 SQVTM and CDR2 ANQGSEA. The CDR3 bases are TGCAGCGTATGGACTAGCGGGGGGGGCTCCTACAATGAGCAGTTCTTC. Its translation: CSVWTSGGGSYNEQFF.

The rearrangement uses TRBV5-1 and TRBJ1-2; TRBD1 might be the D (6 bases). Germline CDR1 reads SGHRS; CDR2 reads YFSETQ. The length of the CDR3 is 13 residues. With 4 bases removed from V and 6 bases from J, the gap between germline ends came to 13 bases. The CDR3 DNA reads TGCGCCAGCAGCGCAACAGGGTGGGATGGCTACACCTTC. This sequence encodes CASSATGWDGYTF.

The chain is built from TRBV5-4 and TRBJ1-3; D possibly corresponds to TRBD1 (5 bases). CDR1 and CDR2 from the germline V gene are SGHNT and YYREEE (reference sequence). Trimming removed 4 bases at V and 0 bases at J, with 17 bases between. The CDR3 length is 17 residues. This CDR3 reads CASSPGGGQGSGNTIYF. The CDR3, as DNA: TGTGCCAGCAGCCCCGGGGGTGGGCAGGGCTCTGGAAACACCATATATTTT.

The CDR3 region is CASSARGPGLAVPEGGNEQFF. As DNA, the CDR3 is TGTGCCAGCAGCGCCCGGGGCCCGGGACTAGCGGTTCCTGAAGGGGGAAATGAGCAGTTCTTC. The V and J genes are TRBV9 and TRBJ2-1, with TRBD2 identical over 11 bases. Germline loops: CDR1 SGDLS, CDR2 YYNGEE. The CDR3 totals 21 residues. The junction had 24 bases not matched to a gene; V was cut back by 3 bases and J by 7 bases. Complete variable domain (other parts from reference TRBV9 and TRBJ2-1): DSGVTQTPKHLITATGQRVTLRCSPRSGDLSVYWYQQSLDQGLQFLIQYYNGEERAKGNILERFSAQQFPDLHSELNLSSLELGDSALYFCASSARGPGLAVPEGGNEQFFGPGTRLTVL.

V gene TRBV15 combines with J gene TRBJ1-2; 8 bases match TRBD1. Per the germline V gene, CDR1 is LNHNV and CDR2 is YYDKDF (reference sequence). V shed 4 bases, J shed 0 bases, and the junction held 7 bases outside the gene matches. The CDR3 has 16 amino acids. CDR3 DNA: TGTGCCACCAGCACGGCAGGGGGCCAGGCTAACTATGGCTACACCTTC. Translation gives CATSTAGGQANYGYTF.

V usage is TRBV30 and J usage is TRBJ1-1, with 7 bases lining up with TRBD1. The CDR3 is 11 residues long. V was pared by 7 bases and J by 6 bases, with 5 bases of the junction left unmatched. Germline CDR1 reads GTSNPN; CDR2 reads SVGIG (reference sequence). The CDR3 loop is CASQRGPEAFF. CDR3 sequence (DNA): TGTGCCTCCCAAAGGGGGCCTGAAGCTTTCTTT. Full variable domain (rest looked up from reference TRBV30 and TRBJ1-1): SQTIHQWPATLVQPVGSPLSLECTVEGTSNPNLYWYRQAAGRGLQLLFYSVGIGQISSEVPQNLSASRPQDRQFILSSKKLLLSDSGFYLCASQRGPEAFFGQGTRLTVV.

This chain joins TRBV10-1 and TRBJ2-5, with D perhaps TRBD1 (6 bases). The tail of the sequence fits TRBJ2-7 better, so the J call may be wrong. This CDR3 has 14 amino acids. Germline assignment: CDR1 WNHNN and CDR2 SYGVQD (reference sequence). CDR3 region: CASSETGRYYEQYF. The CDR3 nucleotides are TGCGCCAGCAGTGAGACAGGGCGCTACTACGAGCAGTACTTC.

This chain connects TRBV5-1 to TRBJ2-5; the match to TRBD2 covers 11 bases. J gave up 4 bases and V 3 bases, and 8 bases lay outside the gene matches. The CDR3 sequence is 16 residues long. Germline lookup yields CDR1 SGHRS and CDR2 YFSETQ. This chain's CDR3 is CASSSVAGGPGETQYF. CDR3 bases: TGCGCCAGCAGCTCGGTAGCGGGAGGGCCGGGAGAGACCCAGTACTTC.

The chain carries TRBV5-1 and TRBJ1-5; D is perhaps TRBD1 (6 bases). V was cut by 6 bases and J by 3 bases, with 16 bases left in between. The CDR3 extends over 15 amino acids. The germline gives CDR1 SGHRS, CDR2 YFSETQ. CDR3 region: CASTVGGADNQPQHF. CDR3 DNA: TGCGCCAGCACCGTCGGGGGGGCGGACAATCAGCCCCAGCATTTT.

A single count supports this clone. The CDR3 does not end in the conserved phenylalanine or tryptophan, so this is likely a read error. The DNA is omitted, as the CDR3 cannot be located on it reliably, and the CDR3 follows TCRdb's listing. The genes are TRBV9 and TRBJ2-3; the DNA was not used to check the table's D call, TRBD1. The CDR3 region is 9 residues in length, termini included. From germline, CDR1 is SGDLS and CDR2 YYNGEE. CDR3: CATDPPCRS.

This rearrangement joins TRBV6-6 to TRBJ1-1; possibly TRBD1 for D (6 bases). The V end lost 6 bases, the J end lost 4 bases, and 15 bases lay between the germline ends. Germline CDR1 is MNHNY and CDR2 is SVGAGI (reference sequence). CDR3 length equals 14 residues. The CDR3 protein is CASRRGGVRTEAFF. The CDR3 nucleotides read TGTGCCAGCAGACGAGGGGGGGTTCGCACTGAAGCTTTCTTT.

The V call is TRBV6-6, the J call TRBJ2-3, with D maybe TRBD1 (6 bases). The CDR3 contains 15 residues. Trimming cost V 2 bases and J 5 bases, with 14 bases left between them. Germline CDR1 MNHNY, CDR2 SVGAGI (reference sequence). As DNA, the CDR3 is TGTGCCAGCAGTTACGGACCAGGGGTTGGAGATACGCAGTATTTT. Its protein product is CASSYGPGVGDTQYF.

This clone has only a few counts. The chain couples TRBV30 to TRBJ2-1, with 7 positions matching TRBD2. The CDR3 totals 13 residues. V trimming: 0 bases; J trimming: 14 bases; junction bases outside the gene matches: 10. Germline CDR1 GTSNPN, CDR2 SVGIG (reference sequence). This CDR3 is CAWSVDISGDEFF. In DNA, the CDR3 is TGTGCCTGGAGTGTAGACATCAGCGGGGACGAGTTCTTC.

The chain carries TRBV4-1 and TRBJ1-2; no clear D. The length of the CDR3 is 12 residues. V lost 0 bases to trimming and J lost 5 bases, with 4 bases between them. The germline CDR1 and CDR2 sequences are MGHRA and YSYEKL. CDR3 sequence reads: CASSQDNYGYTF. The DNA for the CDR3 is TGCGCCAGCAGCCAAGATAATTATGGCTACACCTTC.

Notes on this clone: Additional DNA sequences in this sample encode the identical CDR3. The CDR3 sequence: CASSHGTVQETQYF. The CDR3 DNA reads TGCGCCAGCAGCCACGGGACTGTTCAAGAGACCCAGTACTTC. The V gene is TRBV5-1, the J gene TRBJ2-5, with a weak D call TRBD2 (6 bases). CDR1 and CDR2 (germline): SGHRS, YFSETQ. The CDR3 has 14 amino acids. The V and J ends lost 4 bases and 2 bases respectively, with 12 bases between them. Full variable domain (outside the CDR3, taken from reference TRBV5-1 and TRBJ2-5): KAGVTQTPRYLIKTRGQQVTLSCSPISGHRSVSWYQQTPGQGLQFLFEYFSETQRNKGNFPGRFSGRQFSNSRSEMNVSTLELGDSALYLCASSHGTVQETQYFGPGTRLLVL.

For this clone: An end of the junction differs from the germline gene, which may be a read error. The chain is built from TRBV9 and TRBJ1-1; possibly TRBD1 for D (6 bases). CDR3 length equals 15 residues. Germline V gene lookup returns CDR1 SGDLS and CDR2 YYNGEE. This CDR3 is CVSSVRGGGGVEAFF. CDR3 bases: TGTGTCAGCAGCGTAAGGGGGGGCGGAGGGGTTGAAGCTTTCTTT.

The chain has TRBV28 and TRBJ1-4; 9 nucleotides match TRBD1. J gave up 10 bases and V 8 bases, and 11 bases lay outside the gene matches. CDR3 length: 14 residues. Germline CDR1 reads MDHEN; CDR2 reads SYDVKM. The CDR3 DNA reads TGTGCCAGCTACTCCGGGACAGGGATCGGAAAACTGTTTTTT. Encoded protein: CASYSGTGIGKLFF.

This rearrangement joins TRBV19 to TRBJ2-1; TRBD2 is a possible D gene (5 bases). The CDR3 length is 13 residues. Trimming left V 4 bases short and J 4 bases short, with 8 bases between. CDR1 and CDR2 (germline): LNHDA, SQIVND (reference sequence). The CDR3 loop is CASSTGYYNEQFF. The CDR3 bases are TGTGCCAGTAGTACGGGGTATTACAATGAGCAGTTCTTC.

The chain carries TRBV6-5 and TRBJ2-7, with a possible D match to TRBD1 (6 bases). Trimming removed 6 bases from V and 2 bases from J, with 8 bases in between. The CDR3 contains 12 residues. Germline assignment: CDR1 MNHEY and CDR2 SVGAGI. The CDR3 region has the DNA TGTGCCAGCAGCCAGGGGACCTACGAGCAGTACTTC. Residues: CASSQGTYEQYF.

The chain uses TRBV5-1 and TRBJ2-5, with D tentatively TRBD2 (7 bases). The ends were cut back, 5 bases at V and 1 base at J, with 9 bases in the middle. Germline V gene data show CDR1 as SGHRS and CDR2 as YFSETQ. The CDR3 length is 13 residues. CDR3 residues: CASSGGAQETQYF. CDR3 nucleotides: TGCGCCAGCAGTGGGGGGGCCCAAGAGACCCAGTACTTC.